What follows are 24 T cell receptor beta chains derived from one specimen sequenced in a study of shared clonotypes between healthy human individuals. Assay: immunoSEQ multiplex PCR; the TCRdb copy retains only in-frame clones and omits some. The sample carries approximately 2,000,000 clones, 85% to 95% recorded once. Input material: naive CD4+ T cells from PBMCs. The subset is: CD45RA+ positively selected. The receptors here all came from a man younger than 30 in good health. Some clones in this sample may be carry-over from other donors' samples.

This chain joins TRBV5-5 and TRBJ2-3; the match to TRBD2 covers 14 bases. Germline CDR1 reads SGHKS; CDR2 reads YYEKEE (reference sequence). The CDR3 spans 20 residues. V trimming: 6 bases; J trimming: 5 bases; junction bases outside the gene matches: 20. CDR3 sequence reads: CASIPLGVGLAGGLGDTQYF. The CDR3 coding sequence is TGTGCCAGCATCCCGCTCGGGGTCGGACTAGCGGGAGGACTTGGAGATACGCAGTATTTT.

The chain links TRBV14 to TRBJ1-4, with TRBD1 as a possible D gene (5 bases). Germline CDR1 is SGHDN and CDR2 is FVKESK. The V end was cut by 3 bases, the J end by 2 bases, with 13 bases between. The CDR3 length is 16 residues. DNA of the CDR3: TGTGCCAGCAGCCAGACAGTTTGGGGGACTAATGAAAAACTGTTTTTT. Amino acid sequence: CASSQTVWGTNEKLFF.

V gene TRBV5-1 combines with J gene TRBJ1-1, with 7 bases identical to TRBD1. The CDR3 sequence is 14 residues long. CDR1 and CDR2 (germline): SGHRS, YFSETQ. With V trimmed by 2 bases and J by 4 bases, 5 bases remained unmatched. In nucleotides, the CDR3 is TGCGCCAGCAGCTTTGGGACAGTAGGCACTGAAGCTTTCTTT. Translation gives CASSFGTVGTEAFF.

The count of this clone is one. This chain joins TRBV27 and TRBJ1-3; no definite D call. V lost 3 bases to trimming and J lost 0 bases, with 6 bases between them. The germline gives CDR1 MNHEY, CDR2 SMNVEV (reference sequence). The CDR3 is made up of 14 amino acids. The CDR3 coding sequence is TGTGCCAGCAGTTTGAAGCCCTCTGGAAACACCATATATTTT. Its translation: CASSLKPSGNTIYF.

The rearrangement uses TRBV2 and TRBJ2-7, with D possibly TRBD1 on 7 matching bases. V was trimmed by 6 bases and J by 3 bases, leaving 15 bases between them. The CDR3 is 14 amino acids. CDR1 and CDR2 from the germline V gene are SNHLY and FYNNEI. CDR3 coding DNA: TGTGCCAGCAGCGCGGGGACAGAGTTCTACGAGCAGTACTTC. As protein: CASSAGTEFYEQYF.

The V gene is TRBV21-1, the J gene TRBJ2-7. TRBV21-1 corresponds to a pseudogene. The CDR3 extends over 18 amino acids. The CDR3 loop is CASNSLGEGATAGNEQYF. CDR3 DNA: TGTGCCAGCAACTCTCTAGGGGAGGGGGCGACAGCAGGTAACGAGCAGTACTTC.

The V gene is TRBV7-2, the J gene TRBJ1-6; D gene ambiguous. Deletions cut 0 bases from V and 13 bases from J, with 13 bases between. CDR3 size: 14 residues. Germline assignment: CDR1 SGHTA and CDR2 FQGNSA. The CDR3 DNA follows: TGTGCCAGCAGCTTAGCTAGGCTCGGCACCCCCCTCCACTTT. It yields the protein CASSLARLGTPLHF. The full variable domain, completed using reference TRBV7-2 and TRBJ1-6, is GAGVSQSPSNKVTEKGKDVELRCDPISGHTALYWYRQSLGQGLEFLIYFQGNSAPDKSGLPSDRFSAERTGGSVSTLTIQRTQQEDSAVYLCASSLARLGTPLHFGNGTRLTVT.

V gene TRBV28 combines with J gene TRBJ2-7, with TRBD1 matching over 8 bases. With 5 bases clipped from V and 3 bases from J, the junction kept 6 bases outside the gene matches. CDR1 and CDR2 (germline): MDHEN, SYDVKM. CDR3 length equals 14 residues. CDR3 residues: CASSIGQGLYEQYF. CDR3 DNA: TGTGCCAGCAGTATCGGACAGGGCCTCTACGAGCAGTACTTC.

The chain is built from TRBV1 and TRBJ2-1; TRBD2 was called by the table and not checked on the DNA. TRBV1 is recorded as a pseudogene. The CDR3 is 17 amino acids. CDR3 nucleotide sequence: TGCACCAGCGGCACCTTCAGCGGCCTAGGGATCCACAATGAGCAGTTCTTC. Protein: CTSGTFSGLGIHNEQFF.

This rearrangement joins TRBV28 to TRBJ1-2, with D possibly TRBD1 on 5 matching bases. V gave up 6 bases and J gave up 4 bases, with 21 bases separating them. The CDR3 contains 16 residues. Germline CDR1 and CDR2: MDHEN and SYDVKM. CDR3 in amino acids: CASSPNGATRGYGYTF. DNA of the CDR3: TGTGCCAGCAGCCCAAATGGGGCCACGAGGGGCTATGGCTACACCTTC.

The chain uses TRBV2 and TRBJ2-7, with D uncertain. This CDR3 comprises 12 residues. Trimming stripped 5 bases from V and 2 bases from J, with 7 bases between. The V gene's germline CDR1 is SNHLY and CDR2 FYNNEI. The CDR3 sequence is CASSYIPYEQYF. As DNA, the CDR3 is TGTGCCAGCAGTTACATTCCCTACGAGCAGTACTTC. Full variable domain (remainder filled in from reference TRBV2 and TRBJ2-7): EPEVTQTPSHQVTQMGQEVILRCVPISNHLYFYWYRQILGQKVEFLVSFYNNEISEKSEIFDDQFSVERPDGSNFTLKIRSTKLEDSAMYFCASSYIPYEQYFGPGTRLTVT.

In its sample, this clone was seen once. The sample holds other DNA sequences that translate to the same CDR3. The chain is built from TRBV28 and TRBJ2-3; D is perhaps TRBD1 (5 bases). Trimming shortened V by 5 bases and J by 2 bases, and 8 bases separated the two germline ends. The CDR3 sequence is 13 residues long. Germline V gene sequence: CDR1 MDHEN, CDR2 SYDVKM. CDR3 sequence (DNA): TGTGCCAGCAGTGACAGCGCCACAGATACGCAGTATTTT. It translates to CASSDSATDTQYF.

The chain carries TRBV11-2 and TRBJ1-1; D call uncertain. The CDR3 contains 12 residues. In germline, CDR1 is SGHAT, CDR2 FQNNGV. V shed 1 base and J shed 5 bases, with 5 bases lying between them. CDR3 in DNA: TGTGCCAGCAGCTTAGTCAAAACTGAAGCTTTCTTT. It translates to CASSLVKTEAFF. The variable domain in full, completed from reference TRBV11-2 and TRBJ1-1, reads EAGVAQSPRYKIIEKRQSVAFWCNPISGHATLYWYQQILGQGPKLLIQFQNNGVVDDSQLPKDRFSAERLKGVDSTLKIQPAKLEDSAVYLCASSLVKTEAFFGQGTRLTVV.

The J gene is TRBJ2-5, the V gene TRBV10-3; 8 bases line up with TRBD2. V dropped 8 bases and J dropped 1; count of bases not matched to a gene: 0. The CDR3 extends over 12 amino acids. Germline loops: CDR1 ENHRY, CDR2 SYGVKD. Here the CDR3 DNA reads TGTGCCATCGGACTAGCCCAAGAGACCCAGTACTTC. Its protein product is CAIGLAQETQYF.

V gene TRBV28 combines with J gene TRBJ1-6; TRBD1 matches 9 bases. CDR1 and CDR2 from the germline V gene are MDHEN and SYDVKM. Trimming cost V 5 bases and J 7 bases; bases outside gene matches: 6. This CDR3 has 15 residues. CDR3 amino acids: CASSITGGINSPLHF. CDR3 bases: TGTGCCAGCAGTATAACAGGGGGCATCAATTCACCCCTCCACTTT.

This clone was counted once. The V call is TRBV5-6, the J call TRBJ2-3; D gene unclear. Trimming removed 2 bases at V and 2 bases at J, with 12 bases between. The CDR3 totals 15 residues. Germline-derived CDR1 and CDR2 are SGHDT and YYEEEE. The CDR3 DNA sequence: TGTGCCAGCAGCTTCTTCGGCCTTAACACAGATACGCAGTATTTT. Its translation: CASSFFGLNTDTQYF.

The chain carries TRBV23-1 and TRBJ2-1; TRBD2 aligns across 8 bases. TRBV23-1 is treated as an ORF (open reading frame) with a function not yet certain. The trim removed 2 bases at V and 15 bases at J, leaving 21 bases unmatched. The CDR3 is 17 amino acids. The CDR3 bases are TGCGCCAGCAGTCAAGGGGGCGGACTCAGTAGCGGGACTATGGGGTTCTTC. Translation: CASSQGGGLSSGTMGFF.

V is TRBV30 and J is TRBJ2-1; 11 bases agree with TRBD2. Germline V CDR1 and CDR2: GTSNPN, SVGIG (reference sequence). Unmatched junction bases numbered 10, after V lost 3 bases and J lost 9 bases. The CDR3 contains 15 residues. The DNA of the CDR3 is TGTGCCTGGAGAAGTAGACTAGCGGGATGGGGTGAGCAGTTCTTC. Translation: CAWRSRLAGWGEQFF.

V gene TRBV2 combines with J gene TRBJ2-3; D not certain. V lost 3 bases and J 5 bases, leaving 3 bases between the germline ends. The CDR3 totals 11 residues. CDR1 is SNHLY, CDR2 FYNNEI, per germline. CDR3 in amino acids: CASSDEDTQYF. The CDR3 DNA follows: TGTGCCAGCAGTGATGAAGATACGCAGTATTTT.

The J gene is TRBJ2-3, the V gene TRBV7-9; D perhaps matches TRBD2 (5 bases). The CDR3 contains 16 residues. Trimming removed 4 bases from V and 0 bases from J, with 14 bases in between. Per the germline V gene, CDR1 is SEHNR and CDR2 is FQNEAQ (reference sequence). The CDR3 DNA follows: TGTGCCAGCAGCTCCTGGACTCCGCTGAGCACAGATACGCAGTATTTT. This gives the protein CASSSWTPLSTDTQYF. Variable domain in full (rest from reference TRBV7-9 and TRBJ2-3): DTGVSQNPRHKITKRGQNVTFRCDPISEHNRLYWYRQTLGQGPEFLTYFQNEAQLEKSRLLSDRFSAERPKGSFSTLEIQRTEQGDSAMYLCASSSWTPLSTDTQYFGPGTRLTVL.

The chain carries TRBV4-1 and TRBJ2-7, with 12 bases lining up with TRBD2. CDR1 is MGHRA and CDR2 is YSYEKL in the germline V gene. V lost 2 bases, J lost 1 base, and 9 bases stayed unmatched. This CDR3 has 18 residues. The CDR3 is CASSQRWLAGGRSYEQYF. The DNA for the CDR3 is TGCGCCAGCAGCCAAAGGTGGCTAGCGGGAGGGCGTTCCTACGAGCAGTACTTC.

V and J are TRBV5-6 and TRBJ2-1; 9 positions match TRBD1. V lost 3 bases and J lost 6; bases outside the gene matches: 7. The CDR3 runs 15 residues. Germline CDR1 reads SGHDT; CDR2 reads YYEEEE. The DNA of the CDR3 is TGTGCCAGCAGCTCAACCGGGACAGGGCTCAATGAGCAGTTCTTC. It yields the protein CASSSTGTGLNEQFF.

The V and J genes are TRBV5-1 and TRBJ2-1; 11 nucleotides agree with TRBD2. Germline CDR1 SGHRS, CDR2 YFSETQ. V shed 1 base and J 6 bases; nucleotides not matched to a gene: 6. The CDR3 contains 16 residues. The CDR3 nucleotides are TGCGCCAGCAGCTTGACACTAGCGGGAGTGGCCAATGAGCAGTTCTTC. It codes for CASSLTLAGVANEQFF.

V and J are TRBV9 and TRBJ2-3, with D perhaps matching TRBD2 (6 bases). The V end lost 4 bases, the J end lost 0 bases, and 21 bases lay between the germline ends. Germline V lookup: CDR1 SGDLS, CDR2 YYNGEE. The CDR3 contains 18 residues. This CDR3 is CASSSNTRDLGSTDTQYF. The CDR3 DNA reads as TGTGCCAGCAGCTCAAACACCAGGGACTTGGGGAGCACAGATACGCAGTATTTT.